What follows are 21 T cell receptor beta chains derived from one specimen sequenced in a study of blood T cell repertoires in COVID-19. TCRdb's table, derived via immunoSEQ multiplex PCR, lists solely in-frame clones and lacks some. The sample yields about 80,000 clones, 88% seen once. Input material: peripheral blood. These receptors all stem from a woman older than 75 with acute or convalescent COVID-19.

The genes are TRBV27 and TRBJ1-1, with TRBD1 identical over 7 bases. V shed 7 bases and J 6 bases; nucleotides not matched to a gene: 11. CDR1 and CDR2 (germline): MNHEY, SMNVEV (reference sequence). This CDR3 has 14 amino acids. The CDR3 is CASKTNTGVAEAFF. The CDR3, as DNA: TGTGCCAGCAAAACGAACACAGGGGTCGCTGAAGCTTTCTTT.

V gene TRBV6-5 combines with J gene TRBJ2-2; D gene unclear. The V and J ends lost 11 bases and 2 bases respectively, with 15 bases between them. Per the germline V gene, CDR1 is MNHEY and CDR2 is SVGAGI. The CDR3 is 14 amino acids. CDR3 residues: CAGIGQPNTGELFF. The CDR3, as DNA: TGTGCCGGCATTGGGCAGCCTAACACCGGGGAGCTGTTTTTT.

The chain combines TRBV7-9 with TRBJ2-7, with TRBD2 matching 9 bases. The trim removed 5 bases at V and 1 base at J, leaving 3 bases unmatched. The CDR3 extends over 14 amino acids. Looked up from germline, CDR1 is SEHNR and CDR2 is FQNEAQ (reference sequence). Here the CDR3 DNA reads TGTGCCAGCAGCCATAGCGGGAGTTCCTACGAGCAGTACTTC. Its protein is CASSHSGSSYEQYF.

The chain couples TRBV29-1 to TRBJ2-1; D is possibly TRBD1 (7 bases). The CDR3 spans 17 residues. Trimming took off 1 base at V and 0 bases at J, with 16 bases between the two ends. CDR1 is SQVTM and CDR2 is ANQGSEA in the germline V gene. CDR3 region: CSVEGTLQGGSYNEQFF. Here the CDR3 DNA reads TGCAGCGTTGAAGGGACGCTGCAGGGGGGCTCCTACAATGAGCAGTTCTTC.

The chain couples TRBV2 to TRBJ2-7, with a possible D match to TRBD1 (5 bases). With 6 bases removed from V and 2 bases from J, the gap between germline ends came to 17 bases. The CDR3 runs 15 residues. CDR1 and CDR2 from the germline V gene are SNHLY and FYNNEI. CDR3 nucleotides: TGTGCCAGCAGCCGAGGAAGGGGCCCAGCCTACGAGCAGTACTTC. It encodes CASSRGRGPAYEQYF.

In DNA form, the CDR3 reads TGTGCCAGTAGTATCCCCCGGACAGGGTTGAACTATGGCTACACCTTC. It codes for CASSIPRTGLNYGYTF. The chain joins TRBV19 to TRBJ1-2; 8 nucleotides align to TRBD1. With V trimmed by 3 bases and J by 2 bases, 8 bases remained unmatched. The CDR3 is 16 amino acids. Germline assignment: CDR1 LNHDA and CDR2 SQIVND (reference sequence).

The rearrangement uses TRBV5-1 and TRBJ1-1; 8 bases fit TRBD1. V gave up 5 bases and J gave up 0 bases; unmatched junction bases: 9. CDR3 length: 16 residues. Germline CDR1 is SGHRS and CDR2 is YFSETQ. The CDR3 DNA reads TGCGCCAGCAGTTTTGGACAGGGAAGTATGAACACTGAAGCTTTCTTT. Encoded protein: CASSFGQGSMNTEAFF. Using reference TRBV5-1 and TRBJ1-1 for the parts outside the CDR3, the full variable domain is KAGVTQTPRYLIKTRGQQVTLSCSPISGHRSVSWYQQTPGQGLQFLFEYFSETQRNKGNFPGRFSGRQFSNSRSEMNVSTLELGDSALYLCASSFGQGSMNTEAFFGQGTRLTVV.

As to this clone: The sample carries other DNA sequences with the same CDR3. CDR3 in DNA: TGTGCCACCAGCAGAGATAGGGGCACTGAAGCTTTCTTT. Its protein is CATSRDRGTEAFF. The chain couples TRBV15 to TRBJ1-1; D may be TRBD1 (5 bases). Deletions cut 0 bases from V and 4 bases from J, with 6 bases between. Germline assignment: CDR1 LNHNV and CDR2 YYDKDF (reference sequence). The CDR3 loop spans 13 amino acids. The complete variable domain, with remaining parts taken from reference TRBV15 and TRBJ1-1, reads DAMVIQNPRYQVTQFGKPVTLSCSQTLNHNVMYWYQQKSSQAPKLLFHYYDKDFNNEADTPDNFQSRRPNTSFCFLDIRSPGLGDTAMYLCATSRDRGTEAFFGQGTRLTVV.

The rearrangement joins TRBV21-1 to TRBJ2-4; the table gives TRBD1 as D, unverified against the DNA. TRBV21-1 is tagged as a pseudogene. The CDR3 runs 15 residues. DNA for the CDR3: TGTGCCAGCAGCATAGGGGTCCTAGCCAAAAACATTCAGTACTTC. It is translated as CASSIGVLAKNIQYF.

The rearrangement joins TRBV5-1 to TRBJ2-2; TRBD2 matches 11 bases. The CDR3 totals 14 residues. The V and J ends lost 4 bases and 7 bases, in that order; junction bases with no gene match: 3. Germline CDR1 and CDR2: SGHRS and YFSETQ. CDR3 sequence (DNA): TGCGCCAGCAGCCCGGGACTAGCGGACGGGGAGCTGTTTTTT. It specifies CASSPGLADGELFF.

This rearrangement joins TRBV5-6 to TRBJ2-5, with 8 bases lining up with TRBD1. This CDR3 spans 14 amino acids. The trim removed 4 bases at V and 4 bases at J, leaving 6 bases unmatched. Germline CDR1 reads SGHDT; CDR2 reads YYEEEE. CDR3 nucleotides: TGTGCCAGCAGCCCAAGGACAGGGACAGAGACCCAGTACTTC. Its protein product is CASSPRTGTETQYF.

The chain combines TRBV2 with TRBJ1-4; D not certain. Germline CDR1 and CDR2: SNHLY and FYNNEI. The CDR3 runs 17 residues. V was cut by 1 base and J by 7 bases, with 19 bases left in between. The CDR3 DNA follows: TGTGCCAGCAGTGAAGGATTCGGAAGGATCGGAGGTGAAAAACTGTTTTTT. Residues: CASSEGFGRIGGEKLFF.

V and J are TRBV4-1 and TRBJ2-3; TRBD2 matches at 11 bases. From germline, CDR1 is MGHRA and CDR2 YSYEKL. With 4 bases clipped from V and 5 bases from J, the junction kept 2 bases outside the gene matches. The CDR3 consists of 14 residues. For the CDR3, the DNA is TGCGCCAGCAGCCTAGGACTAGCGGGAGATACGCAGTATTTT. This gives the protein CASSLGLAGDTQYF.

The genes are TRBV19 and TRBJ2-1; the match to TRBD2 covers 14 bases. After removal of 9 bases from V and 3 bases from J, the junction contained 7 bases not matched to a gene. This CDR3 is 16 amino acids long. The germline V gene has CDR1 LNHDA and CDR2 SQIVND (reference sequence). In DNA, the CDR3 is TGTGCCAGCGGGACTAGCGGGAGTCTACGCTACAATGAGCAGTTCTTC. Amino acid sequence: CASGTSGSLRYNEQFF.

This chain joins TRBV6-5 and TRBJ2-7; D is possibly TRBD1 (6 bases). CDR3 length equals 13 residues. CDR1 is MNHEY and CDR2 is SVGAGI in the germline V gene. V lost 2 bases to trimming and J lost 5 bases, with 10 bases between them. Written as DNA, the CDR3 is TGTGCCAGCAGTTACGGACAGTTCAACGAGCAGTACTTC. Protein: CASSYGQFNEQYF.

The chain is built from TRBV7-9 and TRBJ1-1; 7 positions agree with TRBD1. The CDR3 length is 12 residues. The germline V gene encodes CDR1 SEHNR and CDR2 FQNEAQ (reference sequence). V lost 3 bases to trimming and J lost 11 bases; unmatched junction nucleotides: 6. The CDR3 DNA follows: TGTGCCAGCAGCTTGACAGGGATGCCGGCTTTCTTT. Its translation: CASSLTGMPAFF. Full variable domain (missing parts from reference TRBV7-9 and TRBJ1-1): DTGVSQNPRHKITKRGQNVTFRCDPISEHNRLYWYRQTLGQGPEFLTYFQNEAQLEKSRLLSDRFSAERPKGSFSTLEIQRTEQGDSAMYLCASSLTGMPAFFGQGTRLTVV.

The chain has TRBV25-1 and TRBJ1-2, with a weak D call TRBD1 (6 bases). V lost 3 bases and J 6 bases, leaving 14 bases between the germline ends. This CDR3 comprises 14 residues. CDR1 MGHDK and CDR2 SYGVNS come from the germline V gene. This CDR3 reads CASSDRDTLDGYTF. In nucleotides, the CDR3 is TGTGCCAGCAGTGACCGGGACACCCTGGATGGCTACACCTTC.

The chain joins TRBV6-2 or TRBV6-3 to TRBJ2-7, with 9 bases fitting TRBD1. The CDR3 is 14 residues long. Trimming cost V 4 bases and J 3 bases; bases outside gene matches: 4. The germline CDR1 and CDR2 sequences are MNHEY and SVGEGT. CDR3 nucleotides: TGTGCCAGCAGTTTGGGACAGGGAGGCTACGAGCAGTACTTC. It yields the protein CASSLGQGGYEQYF.

This chain joins TRBV19 and TRBJ2-5, with D maybe TRBD1 (6 bases). This CDR3 has 12 amino acids. The V end lost 9 bases, the J end lost 5 bases, and 13 bases lay between the germline ends. Germline assignment: CDR1 LNHDA and CDR2 SQIVND (reference sequence). Here the CDR3 reads CARGTRRETQYF. As DNA, the CDR3 is TGTGCCAGGGGGACACGGCGGGAGACCCAGTACTTC.

V is TRBV6-5 and J is TRBJ1-1; D is uncertain. Trimming took off 0 bases at V and 4 bases at J, with 12 bases between the two ends. The CDR3 length is 15 residues. Germline loops: CDR1 MNHEY, CDR2 SVGAGI. The CDR3 DNA sequence: TGTGCCAGCAGTTACTCGAGCGGCAGCGGCACTGAAGCTTTCTTT. Its translation: CASSYSSGSGTEAFF.

The rearrangement links TRBV2 to TRBJ1-1; 10 nucleotides line up with TRBD1. The CDR3 contains 17 residues. CDR1 is SNHLY and CDR2 is FYNNEI in the germline V gene. After removal of 7 bases from V and 4 bases from J, the junction contained 15 bases not matched to a gene. CDR3 in DNA: TGTGCCAGCATTAGAAGTCCCGGGACAGGGGCCGGCACTGAAGCTTTCTTT. It translates to CASIRSPGTGAGTEAFF.